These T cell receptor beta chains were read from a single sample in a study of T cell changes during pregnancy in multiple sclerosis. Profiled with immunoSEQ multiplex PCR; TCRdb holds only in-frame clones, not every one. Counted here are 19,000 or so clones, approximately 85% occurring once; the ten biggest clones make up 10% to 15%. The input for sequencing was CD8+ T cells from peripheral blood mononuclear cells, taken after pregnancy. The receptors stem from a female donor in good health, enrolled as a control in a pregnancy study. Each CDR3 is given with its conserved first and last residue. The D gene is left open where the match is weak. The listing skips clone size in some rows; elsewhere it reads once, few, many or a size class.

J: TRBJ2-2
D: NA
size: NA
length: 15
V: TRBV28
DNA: TGTGCCAGCAGTTTGACCGGGACGAACACCGGGGAGCTGTTTTTT
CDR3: CASSLTGTNTGELFF

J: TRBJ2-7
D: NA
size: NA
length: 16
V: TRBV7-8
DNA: TGTGCCAGCAGCTTAGAGGCGGGGGCATCAATCTACGAGCAGTACTTC
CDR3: CASSLEAGASIYEQYF

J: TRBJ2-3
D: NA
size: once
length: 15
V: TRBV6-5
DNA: TGTGCCAGCAGACAGTCGACAGCTAGCACAGATACGCAGTATTTT
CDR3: CASRQSTASTDTQYF

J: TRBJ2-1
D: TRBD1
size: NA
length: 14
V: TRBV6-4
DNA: TGTGCCAGCAAGGGGACAGGGGATTCCAATGAGCAGTTCTTC
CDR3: CASKGTGDSNEQFF

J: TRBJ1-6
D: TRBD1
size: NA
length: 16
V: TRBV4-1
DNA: TGCGCCAGCAGCCCTCCCACCGGGACAGTTAATTCACCCCTCCACTTT
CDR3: CASSPPTGTVNSPLHF

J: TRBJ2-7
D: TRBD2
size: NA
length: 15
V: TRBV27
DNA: TGTGCCAGCAGCCAAGGACTAGCGGGGTCCTACGAGCAGTACTTC
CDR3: CASSQGLAGSYEQYF

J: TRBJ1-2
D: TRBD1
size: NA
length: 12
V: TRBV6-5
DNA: TGTGCCAGCAAAGGGACAGACTATGGCTACACCTTC
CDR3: CASKGTDYGYTF

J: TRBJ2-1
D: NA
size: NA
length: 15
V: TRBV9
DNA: TGTGCCAGCAGCGTAGGGACACGGACCCTCTATGAGCAGTTCTTC
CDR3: CASSVGTRTLYEQFF

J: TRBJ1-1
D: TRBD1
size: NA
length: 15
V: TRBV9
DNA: TGTGCCAGCAGCGCCGTACAGGGGCTGAACACTGAAGCTTTCTTT
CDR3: CASSAVQGLNTEAFF

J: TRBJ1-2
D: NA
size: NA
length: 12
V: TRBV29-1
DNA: TGCAGCGCCGTACAGGGTTCAGGGGGCTACACCTTC
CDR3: CSAVQGSGGYTF

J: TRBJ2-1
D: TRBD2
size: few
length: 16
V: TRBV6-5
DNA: TGTGCCAGCAGTTACTCGGGACTAGCGGGGGGAGGGGAGCAGTTCTTC
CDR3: CASSYSGLAGGGEQFF

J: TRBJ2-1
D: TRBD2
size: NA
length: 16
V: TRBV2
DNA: TGTGCCAGCAGCGGGGCGTTAACTAGCGGGCACAATGAGCAGTTCTTC
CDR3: CASSGALTSGHNEQFF

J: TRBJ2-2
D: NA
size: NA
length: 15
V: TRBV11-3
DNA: TGTGCCAGCAGGTTAGGGGGGCCGAACACCGGGGAGCTGTTTTTT
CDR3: CASRLGGPNTGELFF

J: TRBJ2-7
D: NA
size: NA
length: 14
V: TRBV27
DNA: TGTGCCAGCAGTTACCAGGGATCGACCTACGAGCAGTACTTC
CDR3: CASSYQGSTYEQYF

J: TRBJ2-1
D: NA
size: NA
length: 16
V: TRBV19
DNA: TGTGCCAGTAGTATAGGGGGAGGAGACTATTACAATGAGCAGTTCTTC
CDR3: CASSIGGGDYYNEQFF

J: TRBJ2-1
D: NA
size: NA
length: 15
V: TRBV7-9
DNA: TGTGCCAGCAGCCGTAGCGAGAGCTCCTACAATGAGCAGTTCTTC
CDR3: CASSRSESSYNEQFF

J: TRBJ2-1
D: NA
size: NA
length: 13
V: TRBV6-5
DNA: TGTGCCAGCAGCTGGGGCCTATACAATGAGCAGTTCTTC
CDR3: CASSWGLYNEQFF

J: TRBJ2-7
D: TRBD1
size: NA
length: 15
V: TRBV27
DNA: TGTGCCAGCAGTTCTCTCTTAACAGGGGGCGTCGAGCAGTACTTC
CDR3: CASSSLLTGGVEQYF

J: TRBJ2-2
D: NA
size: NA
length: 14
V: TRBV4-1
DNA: TGCGCCAGCAGCCGAGCCCGAAATACCGGGGAGCTGTTTTTT
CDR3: CASSRARNTGELFF

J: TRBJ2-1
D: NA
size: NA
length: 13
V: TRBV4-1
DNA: TGCGCCAGCAGCCCTACCCAAAGTGGACTCGTATTCTTC
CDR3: CASSPTQSGLVFF

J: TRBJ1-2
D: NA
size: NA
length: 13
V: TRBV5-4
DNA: TGTGCCAGCAGCCCGAGTCGGAACTATGGCTACACCTTC
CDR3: CASSPSRNYGYTF

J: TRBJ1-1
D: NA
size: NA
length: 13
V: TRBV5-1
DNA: TGCGCCAGCAGCCCCACAGGATACACTGAAGCTTTCTTT
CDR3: CASSPTGYTEAFF

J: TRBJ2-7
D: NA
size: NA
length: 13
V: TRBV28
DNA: TGTGCCAGCAGTTTAACTTCCTCCGGGGAGCAGTACTTC
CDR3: CASSLTSSGEQYF

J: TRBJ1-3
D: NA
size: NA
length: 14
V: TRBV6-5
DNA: TGTGCCAGCAGTTACTCCCGCTCTGGAAACACCATATATTTT
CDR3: CASSYSRSGNTIYF

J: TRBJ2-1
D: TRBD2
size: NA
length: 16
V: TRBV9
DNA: TGTGCCAGCACTAAGGGACTAGCGGAAAAAAGGGACGAGCAGTTCTTC
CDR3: CASTKGLAEKRDEQFF

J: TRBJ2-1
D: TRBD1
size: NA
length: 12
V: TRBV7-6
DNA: TGTGCCAGCACCCTAGGGGGCAGCGAGCAGTTCTTC
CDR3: CASTLGGSEQFF

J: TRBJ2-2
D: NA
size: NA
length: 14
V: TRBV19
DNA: TGTGCCAGTAGTATAGATCTATCGACCGGGGAGCTGTTTTTT
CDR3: CASSIDLSTGELFF

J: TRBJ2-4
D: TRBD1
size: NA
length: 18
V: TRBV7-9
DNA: TGTGCCAGCAGCGCCCCGGGACAGGGGATTCGTGCCAAAAACATTCAGTACTTC
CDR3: CASSAPGQGIRAKNIQYF

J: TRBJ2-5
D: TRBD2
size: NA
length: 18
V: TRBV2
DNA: TGTGCCAGCAGGGGAGGGGGACTAGCGGGAGCGAGGGGAGAGACCCAGTACTTC
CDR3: CASRGGGLAGARGETQYF

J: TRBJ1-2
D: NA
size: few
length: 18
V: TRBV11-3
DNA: TGTGCCAGCAGCTCTCAGCCGGGAGCCCCCGAGTTATGGTATGGCTACACCTTC
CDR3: CASSSQPGAPELWYGYTF

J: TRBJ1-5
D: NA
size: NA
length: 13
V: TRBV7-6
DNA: TGTGCCAGCAGCCAGATATTTAATCAGCCCCAGCATTTT
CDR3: CASSQIFNQPQHF

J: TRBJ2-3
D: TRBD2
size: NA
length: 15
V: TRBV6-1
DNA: TGTGCCAGCAGTGAAGAGGCGGGGGGGATCCATACGCAGTATTTT
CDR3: CASSEEAGGIHTQYF

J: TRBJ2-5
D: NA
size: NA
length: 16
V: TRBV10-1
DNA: TGCGCCAGCAGTGAGTCCTGGGACTGGAACCAAGAGACCCAGTACTTC
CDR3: CASSESWDWNQETQYF

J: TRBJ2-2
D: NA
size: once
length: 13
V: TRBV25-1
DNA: TGTGCCAGCAGTGTCGGGGAGGTCGGGGAGCTGTTTTTT
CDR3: CASSVGEVGELFF

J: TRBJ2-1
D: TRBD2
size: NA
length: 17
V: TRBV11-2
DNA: TGTGCCAGCAGCTTAGATTTCAGGACTAGTGCCTACAATGAGCAGTTCTTC
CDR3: CASSLDFRTSAYNEQFF

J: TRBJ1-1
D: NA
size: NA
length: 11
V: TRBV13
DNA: TGTGCCAGCACCCCGGGTGGGGAAGCTTTCTTT
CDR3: CASTPGGEAFF

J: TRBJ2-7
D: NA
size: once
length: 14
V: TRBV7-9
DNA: TGTGCCAGCAGCTTAAGGGGCAGCGCCTACGAGCAGTACTTC
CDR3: CASSLRGSAYEQYF